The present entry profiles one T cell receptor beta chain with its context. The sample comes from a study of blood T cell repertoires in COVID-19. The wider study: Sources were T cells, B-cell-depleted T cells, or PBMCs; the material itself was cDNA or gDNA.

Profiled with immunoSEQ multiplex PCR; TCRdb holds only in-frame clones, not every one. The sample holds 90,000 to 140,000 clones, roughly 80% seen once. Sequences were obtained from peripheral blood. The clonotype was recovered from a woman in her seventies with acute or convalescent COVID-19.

CDR3 sequence reads: CASSGLAGGDYEQYF. Written as DNA, the CDR3 is TGTGCCAGCAGCGGACTAGCGGGGGGAGACTACGAGCAGTACTTC. This sequence joins TRBV11-2 and TRBJ2-7; 14 bases are shared with TRBD2. Germline CDR1 reads SGHAT; CDR2 reads FQNNGV. The CDR3 has 15 amino acids. V gave up 5 bases and J gave up 3 bases; unmatched junction bases: 3.